This T cell receptor (beta chain) was retrieved from a study of low-dose radiotherapy and immunotherapy resistance in tumors. The time point denotes: before trial treatment. This clonotype showed up just once. Only one base separates this from a far larger clonotype, so it likely reflects a read error. The CDR3 is 16 residues long. Primers used for first-strand cDNA, a TRAV- and TRBV-specific set, covered both alpha and beta chains. Amplification, which lasted 15 to 20 PCR cycles, used a constant-region primer and V-primer adapter to amplify TCRs. TCRdb analysed the reads with MiXCR anew, one entry per CDR3 protein. The sample contains 45,000 to 75,000 distinct CDR3 sequences, approximately 26% of which appear only once.

The TCR was taken from a male donor with prostate cancer. Sequenced here: PBMCs, sampled before treatment. The genes are TRBV5-3 and TRBJ2-7; 9 bases align to TRBD2. TRBV5-3 is reported as an ORF; its role is uncertain. The CDR3 coding sequence is TGTGCCAGCAGCTTGCGCGGACCGGGACTAGCCCACGGGCAGTACTTC. Its protein is CASSLRGPGLAHGQYF.